The clone carrying this T cell receptor (beta chain) was counted between two and nine times. Its specificity is not known. J lost 7 bases, V lost 4 bases, and 7 bases had no gene match. Germline V CDR1 and CDR2: DFQATT, SNEGSKA (reference sequence). The length of the CDR3 is 13 residues. During its preparation, the TCRbeta library received unique molecular identifiers. TCRdb recomputed calls from the PCR reads with MiXCR, one row per CDR3 protein. The data hold almost 250,000 distinct CDR3 sequences, with about 25% observed a single time. These data belong to a study of T-cell reconstitution after alpha-beta-depleted transplantation in children. Study-level findings and limits: At day 60, the high TCRbeta diversity found in some patients originated from recipient T cells and thymic progenitors that had survived. Hyperexpanded clones declined; after one year, newly produced T cells mostly supplied diversity. At around two months after transplant, the alpha-beta T cells were reportedly derived from several hundred expanded clones that came from non-depleted graft cells.

The sequence came from a girl aged 2 to 9 with Fanconi anemia, due to receive a stem cell transplant. The specimen comprised PBMCs, sampled before TCRalphabeta/CD19-depleted stem cell transplant. The gene calls are TRBV20-1 and TRBJ1-5; 7 nucleotides align to TRBD1. CDR3 nucleotides: TGCAGTGCTACCGAGGGGGCTAGGCAGCCCCAGCATTTT. Translating gives CSATEGARQPQHF.